This entry concerns a single T cell receptor (beta chain). What it binds is unknown. This sample is part of a study of cytomegalovirus exposure and HLA in healthy donors. Regarding the study as a whole: According to reports, the classifier identified cytomegalovirus status with high specificity and sensitivity.

V lost 0 bases to trimming and J lost 7 bases; unmatched junction nucleotides: 10. The CDR3 runs 16 residues. Per germline, CDR1 LNHNV and CDR2 YYDKDF (reference sequence). Both 60 Vbeta primers and 13 Jbeta primers went into the PCR. Authors' data handling: About 10 million of about 80 million unique TCR beta chains were shared, per a later count. Clones were read by immunoSEQ multiplex PCR, and TCRdb kept only the in-frame ones, dropping some. The V and J calls and the clone size are those of that table, but D and trimming were determined from the DNA. The sample records some 91,000 clones, around nine tenths being singletons.

The source material was PBMCs. The clonotype originates from a man aged 25 to 40 in good health and CMV-seropositive. This sequence joins TRBV15 and TRBJ2-7, with 9 bases that match TRBD1. DNA of the CDR3: TGTGCCACCAGCAGAGATCGGGGACAGGGTTTGGAGGAGCAGTACTTC. Translation: CATSRDRGQGLEEQYF.